Below, 2 T cell receptor beta chains from the same sample are listed, as sequenced in a study of blood T cell repertoires in COVID-19 (dated by TCRdb to 2018 to 2020). Library creation used the immunoSEQ multiplex PCR assay. TCRdb carries this immuneACCESS record with in-frame sequences only. Its versions omit some clonotypes, under half of them owing to an unresolved V gene in the studies checked, with the rest unexplained. The sample includes approximately 180,000 clones, with 80% to 90% observed a single time. The biggest ten clones account for roughly 3.5% of the sample. Sequencing was done on a sample of peripheral blood. The receptors shown here come from a man in his fifties or sixties with acute or convalescent COVID-19.

This clone came up once. V usage is TRBV5-1 and J usage is TRBJ1-1; 9 positions agree with TRBD1. With V trimmed by 4 bases and J by 6 bases, 13 bases remained unmatched. From germline, CDR1 is SGHRS and CDR2 YFSETQ. The CDR3 has 16 residues. CDR3 DNA sequence: TGCGCCAGCAGCCTTGACAGGGGGACTCGCCCATCTGAAGCTTTCTTT. It translates to CASSLDRGTRPSEAFF.

The J gene is TRBJ2-2, the V gene TRBV3-1 (or the pseudogene TRBV3-2); 15 nucleotides agree with TRBD2. Germline V gives CDR1 LGHDT, CDR2 YNNKEL (reference sequence). The CDR3 extends over 18 amino acids. The J segment lost 4 bases and the V segment lost 4 bases, leaving 7 bases of the junction unmatched. The CDR3 sequence: CASSPRGLAGGGTGELFF. The CDR3 coding sequence is TGTGCCAGCAGCCCAAGGGGACTAGCGGGAGGAGGCACCGGGGAGCTGTTTTTT.